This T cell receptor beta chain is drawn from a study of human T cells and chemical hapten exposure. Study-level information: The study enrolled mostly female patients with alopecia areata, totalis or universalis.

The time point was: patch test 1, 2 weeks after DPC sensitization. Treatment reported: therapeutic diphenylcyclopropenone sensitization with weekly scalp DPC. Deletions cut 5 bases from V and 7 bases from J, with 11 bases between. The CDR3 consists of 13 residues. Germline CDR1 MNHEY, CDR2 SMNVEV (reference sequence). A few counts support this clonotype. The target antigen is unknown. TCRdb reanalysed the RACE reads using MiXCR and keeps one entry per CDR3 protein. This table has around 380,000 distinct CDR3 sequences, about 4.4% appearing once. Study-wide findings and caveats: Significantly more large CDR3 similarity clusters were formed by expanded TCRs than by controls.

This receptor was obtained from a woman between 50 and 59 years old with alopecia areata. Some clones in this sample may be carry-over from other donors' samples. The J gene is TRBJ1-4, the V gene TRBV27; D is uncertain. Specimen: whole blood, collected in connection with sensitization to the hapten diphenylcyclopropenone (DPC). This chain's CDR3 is CASSRQYAEKLFF. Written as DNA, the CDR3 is TGTGCCAGCAGTCGACAATACGCTGAAAAACTGTTTTTT.